These 32 T cell receptor beta chains originate from one sample sequenced in a study of a mutant IDH1 vaccine in newly diagnosed glioma. Specified time point: week 23, last vaccination. The vaccine gave 300 ug of a 20-mer mutant IDH1 peptide subcutaneously per dose. The table came from immunoSEQ multiplex PCR; TCRdb's copy has only in-frame clones and leaves some out. The repertoire holds approximately 60,000 clones, with around 83% as singletons. Their antigens are not known. This specimen consisted of PBMCs, obtained from a glioma patient whose treatment included an IDH1 peptide vaccine. The receptors were gathered from a man younger than 45 with glioma.

This clone was detected once. This chain links TRBV5-1 with TRBJ2-5, with 8 bases fitting TRBD1. This CDR3 spans 15 amino acids. CDR1 SGHRS and CDR2 YFSETQ come from the germline V gene. Trimming at V came to 0 bases and at J to 4 bases, leaving 5 bases not matched to a gene. The CDR3 DNA sequence: TGCGCCAGCAGCTTGGCCGCAGGGGGCGTAGAGACCCAGTACTTC. Amino acid sequence: CASSLAAGGVETQYF.

The chain employs TRBV11-3 and TRBJ1-2; D is ambiguous. The CDR3 is made up of 16 amino acids. Germline CDR1 is SGHNT and CDR2 is YENEEA. Trimming removed 5 bases from V and 4 bases from J, with 20 bases in between. CDR3 protein: CASSRGRFQGIYGYTF. The CDR3 nucleotides are TGTGCCAGCAGCCGCGGCCGTTTCCAAGGAATCTATGGCTACACCTTC. Filled out from reference TRBV11-3 and TRBJ1-2, the complete variable domain reads EAGVVQSPRYKIIEKKQPVAFWCNPISGHNTLYWYLQNLGQGPELLIRYENEEAVDDSQLPKDRFSAERLKGVDSTLKIQPAELGDSAVYLCASSRGRFQGIYGYTFGSGTRLTVV.

This sequence joins TRBV25-1 and TRBJ1-1; perhaps TRBD1 as D (5 bases). This CDR3 is built from 14 residues. V was shortened by 7 bases and J by 1 base, with 13 bases between the two germline ends. CDR1 is MGHDK and CDR2 is SYGVNS in the germline V gene. As DNA, the CDR3 is TGTGCCAGCACCCTAGGGGCGACGAACACTGAAGCTTTCTTT. Residues: CASTLGATNTEAFF.

The V call is TRBV27, the J call TRBJ2-3, with a weak D call TRBD2 (5 bases). This CDR3 has 16 residues. Trimming left V 5 bases short and J 2 bases short, with 17 bases between. The V gene's germline CDR1 is MNHEY and CDR2 SMNVEV (reference sequence). CDR3 DNA sequence: TGTGCCAGCAGTAAATCCGGGGTTTCCCTCACAGATACGCAGTATTTT. Translating gives CASSKSGVSLTDTQYF.

V usage is TRBV7-8 and J usage is TRBJ2-3; no clear D gene. V was shortened by 1 base and J by 0 bases, with 11 bases between the two germline ends. CDR3 size: 16 residues. CDR1 is SGHVS, CDR2 FQNEAQ, per germline. The CDR3 is CASSLVQVSSTDTQYF. As DNA, the CDR3 is TGTGCCAGCAGCTTAGTCCAGGTTTCTAGCACAGATACGCAGTATTTT.

V is TRBV30 and J is TRBJ2-2; D remains unclear. Germline V gives CDR1 GTSNPN, CDR2 SVGIG (reference sequence). CDR3 length: 13 amino acids. V lost 6 bases to trimming and J lost 6 bases, with 14 bases between them. This CDR3 is CACTPPGPGELFF. DNA of the CDR3: TGTGCCTGTACTCCCCCGGGCCCCGGGGAGCTGTTTTTT.

This rearrangement joins TRBV2 to TRBJ1-1; tentatively, D is TRBD1 (5 bases). Trimming pared 3 bases from V and 3 bases from J, leaving 11 bases between. Germline CDR1 reads SNHLY; CDR2 reads FYNNEI. The CDR3 runs 14 residues. CDR3 in amino acids: CASSDSGIYTEAFF. The CDR3 bases are TGTGCCAGCAGTGATTCAGGGATCTACACTGAAGCTTTCTTT.

The chain has TRBV6-4 and TRBJ2-7, with 7 bases identical to TRBD2. Germline CDR1 MRHNA, CDR2 SNTAGT. V shed 0 bases and J 7 bases; nucleotides not matched to a gene: 3. There are 13 residues in the CDR3. CDR3 protein: CASSDSIGGEQYF. The DNA of the CDR3 is TGTGCCAGCAGTGACTCGATCGGGGGGGAGCAGTACTTC.

This clone was recorded only once. The V and J genes are TRBV19 and TRBJ1-1, with D possibly being TRBD1 (5 bases). Germline CDR1 and CDR2: LNHDA and SQIVND (reference sequence). The CDR3 sequence is 16 residues long. The germline V and J ends were trimmed by 5 bases and 0 bases, with 16 bases remaining between them. CDR3 region: CASSAHRQLLNTEAFF. The DNA for the CDR3 is TGTGCCAGTAGTGCACATAGACAGTTGCTGAACACTGAAGCTTTCTTT.

This clone has only a few counts. This rearrangement joins TRBV7-9 to TRBJ2-7; D is unresolved. Per germline, CDR1 SEHNR and CDR2 FQNEAQ (reference sequence). V was cut by 1 base and J by 6 bases, with 10 bases left in between. The CDR3 runs 13 residues. In DNA form, the CDR3 reads TGTGCCAGCAGCTTAGTCCGGTTAAGCGAGCAGTACTTC. Protein sequence: CASSLVRLSEQYF. Complete variable domain (other parts from reference TRBV7-9 and TRBJ2-7): DTGVSQNPRHKITKRGQNVTFRCDPISEHNRLYWYRQTLGQGPEFLTYFQNEAQLEKSRLLSDRFSAERPKGSFSTLEIQRTEQGDSAMYLCASSLVRLSEQYFGPGTRLTVT.

This clone occurred once. V is TRBV19 and J is TRBJ1-5; D not certain. V lost 3 bases and J lost 9, with 15 bases in between. Germline-derived CDR1 and CDR2 are LNHDA and SQIVND (reference sequence). CDR3 length: 14 residues. The CDR3 DNA is TGTGCCAGTAGTATGGACCATGCCATGGGGCCCCAGCATTTT. Translating gives CASSMDHAMGPQHF.

The chain couples TRBV5-5 to TRBJ2-7; D gene unclear. V lost 4 bases, J lost 4 bases, and 21 bases lay in between. The CDR3 contains 16 residues. CDR1 and CDR2 from the germline V gene are SGHKS and YYEKEE (reference sequence). CDR3 nucleotides: TGTGCCAGCAGCCCCCTCGACACGACCTACCCTTACGAGCAGTACTTC. Translating it yields CASSPLDTTYPYEQYF.

V gene TRBV4-1 combines with J gene TRBJ1-2; 9 bases align to TRBD1. The germline CDR1 and CDR2 sequences are MGHRA and YSYEKL. The V and J ends lost 4 bases and 4 bases, in that order; junction bases with no gene match: 7. The CDR3 covers 15 residues. The DNA of the CDR3 is TGCGCCAGCAGCCCTACAGGGGGCGGGAGCTATGGCTACACCTTC. Amino acids: CASSPTGGGSYGYTF.

The chain's CDR3 is CASSLNRNYEQYF. The CDR3 region has the DNA TGTGCCAGCAGCTTGAACAGGAACTACGAGCAGTACTTC. The rearrangement uses TRBV7-9 and TRBJ2-7; the D gene is possibly TRBD1 (5 bases). The CDR3 runs 13 residues. The ends were cut back, 3 bases at V and 3 bases at J, with 9 bases in the middle. Germline values: CDR1 SEHNR, CDR2 FQNEAQ (reference sequence).

This clone was detected once. This chain uses TRBV27 with TRBJ2-2; D is unresolved. The germline CDR1 and CDR2 sequences are MNHEY and SMNVEV (reference sequence). There are 13 residues in the CDR3. The V end was cut by 3 bases, the J end by 8 bases, with 10 bases between. CDR3 DNA: TGTGCCAGCAGTTTGGATGGACCTGGGGAGCTGTTTTTT. Residues: CASSLDGPGELFF.

This clone was seen more than once but under ten times. The genes are TRBV10-3 and TRBJ1-1; D is unclear. This CDR3 is built from 12 residues. V lost 4 bases and J 6 bases, leaving 9 bases between the germline ends. Germline assignment: CDR1 ENHRY and CDR2 SYGVKD. Written as DNA, the CDR3 is TGTGCCATCAGTGGCGGTGACTCTGAAGCTTTCTTT. Translated: CAISGGDSEAFF.

The V call is TRBV5-6, the J call TRBJ1-5; D perhaps matches TRBD1 (5 bases). V was shortened by 0 bases and J by 1 base, with 8 bases between the two germline ends. This CDR3 is built from 15 residues. Germline values: CDR1 SGHDT, CDR2 YYEEEE. The CDR3 coding sequence is TGTGCCAGCAGCTTGGCCGGGGGAAGCAATCAGCCCCAGCATTTT. This sequence encodes CASSLAGGSNQPQHF.

The chain combines TRBV6-5 with TRBJ1-2; perhaps TRBD1 as D (5 bases). The CDR3 consists of 14 residues. V dropped 2 bases and J dropped 1 base, with 8 bases sitting between them. The germline V gene encodes CDR1 MNHEY and CDR2 SVGAGI. CDR3 sequence reads: CASSYGTGNYGYTF. CDR3 nucleotide sequence: TGTGCCAGCAGTTACGGGACCGGTAACTATGGCTACACCTTC.

The genes are TRBV18 and TRBJ2-3, with 12 bases fitting TRBD2. V shed 4 bases and J 4 bases; nucleotides not matched to a gene: 6. Germline V lookup: CDR1 KGHSH, CDR2 LQKENI. The CDR3 spans 16 residues. The CDR3 nucleotides read TGTGCCAGCTCACATCTACTAGCGGGGGGCCCAGATACGCAGTATTTT. Amino acids: CASSHLLAGGPDTQYF.

V is TRBV6-5 and J is TRBJ1-5, with D perhaps TRBD1 (5 bases). Germline assignment: CDR1 MNHEY and CDR2 SVGAGI. This CDR3 has 14 residues. V was pared by 6 bases and J by 9 bases, with 18 bases between. The chain's CDR3 is CASRSPGTVGPQHF. The CDR3 bases are TGTGCCAGCAGAAGTCCCGGGACTGTGGGGCCCCAGCATTTT.

This CDR3 reads CASSIGHGGEQYF. As DNA, the CDR3 is TGTGCCAGTAGTATAGGACACGGAGGCGAGCAGTACTTC. The chain carries TRBV19 and TRBJ2-7; possible D gene TRBD2, 5 bases. The CDR3 runs to 13 residues. The germline CDR1 and CDR2 sequences are LNHDA and SQIVND (reference sequence). Trimming pared 1 base from V and 6 bases from J, leaving 10 bases between.

In regard to this clone: Other DNA sequences in the sample encode the same CDR3. The chain uses TRBV4-1 and TRBJ2-1, with no clear D. Per the germline V gene, CDR1 is MGHRA and CDR2 is YSYEKL. V lost 1 base and J lost 4, with 2 bases in between. The CDR3 length is 12 residues. The CDR3 reads CASSQGYNEQFF. Here the CDR3 DNA reads TGCGCCAGCAGCCAAGGATACAATGAGCAGTTCTTC.

This chain links TRBV7-6 with TRBJ1-2; a weak D match, TRBD1 (5 bases). V shed 0 bases and J shed 8 bases, with 16 bases lying between them. CDR3 length: 15 residues. The germline V gene encodes CDR1 SGHVS and CDR2 FNYEAQ. CDR3 nucleotide sequence: TGTGCCAGCAGCTTAGCCCCAGGTCCAGGGAGAGGCTACACCTTC. Its translation: CASSLAPGPGRGYTF.

The J gene is TRBJ1-1, the V gene TRBV2, with unresolved D. The CDR3 covers 14 residues. Germline lookup yields CDR1 SNHLY and CDR2 FYNNEI. Trimming took off 0 bases at V and 1 base at J, with 6 bases between the two ends. The CDR3 coding sequence is TGTGCCAGCAGTGAAGCTTGGGGGAACACTGAAGCTTTCTTT. Its protein is CASSEAWGNTEAFF.

CDR3 sequence (DNA): TGTGCCAGCAGCGTAACCCCAGGGATGAATAATGAAAAACTGTTTTTT. Translating it yields CASSVTPGMNNEKLFF. This chain connects TRBV9 to TRBJ1-4; TRBD1 might be the D (5 bases). The V gene's germline CDR1 is SGDLS and CDR2 YYNGEE. The CDR3 is made up of 16 amino acids. V lost 1 base and J 4 bases, leaving 14 bases between the germline ends.

The chain uses TRBV9 and TRBJ1-3; 7 positions match TRBD1. The CDR3 runs to 14 residues. From germline, CDR1 is SGDLS and CDR2 YYNGEE. V lost 0 bases, J lost 5 bases, and 2 bases stayed unmatched. The chain's CDR3 is CASSVGGQRNTIYF. The CDR3 DNA reads TGTGCCAGCAGCGTAGGGGGACAGAGAAACACCATATATTTT.

The chain links TRBV5-1 to TRBJ2-3, with D maybe TRBD1 (5 bases). The V and J ends lost 2 bases and 4 bases respectively, with 17 bases between them. Germline-derived CDR1 and CDR2 are SGHRS and YFSETQ. This CDR3 is built from 16 residues. The chain's CDR3 is CASSLLQTSRADTQYF. The CDR3 region has the DNA TGCGCCAGCAGCTTACTTCAGACAAGCAGGGCAGATACGCAGTATTTT. Based on the CDR3 plus reference TRBV5-1 and TRBJ2-3, the full variable domain is KAGVTQTPRYLIKTRGQQVTLSCSPISGHRSVSWYQQTPGQGLQFLFEYFSETQRNKGNFPGRFSGRQFSNSRSEMNVSTLELGDSALYLCASSLLQTSRADTQYFGPGTRLTVL.

The chain joins TRBV6-5 to TRBJ1-2, with D uncertain. CDR3 length: 15 residues. Germline assignment: CDR1 MNHEY and CDR2 SVGAGI. Trimming stripped 5 bases from V and 5 bases from J, with 18 bases between. As DNA, the CDR3 is TGTGCCAGCAGTACCAAGGGTCGGGCCTTGTATGGCTACACCTTC. Its protein is CASSTKGRALYGYTF.

The chain uses TRBV2 and TRBJ2-5, with 9 nucleotides matching TRBD2. This CDR3 is 19 amino acids long. With V trimmed by 5 bases and J by 2 bases, 18 bases remained unmatched. Germline V gene data show CDR1 as SNHLY and CDR2 as FYNNEI. DNA for the CDR3: TGTGCCAGCAGTCAACGATTAGTCTTATTAGCGGGGGATCAAGAGACCCAGTACTTC. As protein: CASSQRLVLLAGDQETQYF.

V gene TRBV7-2 combines with J gene TRBJ2-4, with D perhaps being TRBD1 or TRBD2 (6 bases each). CDR3 length equals 15 residues. In germline, CDR1 is SGHTA, CDR2 FQGNSA. V lost 6 bases, J lost 8 bases, and 20 bases lay in between. The CDR3 spells CASSSQPGAEYIQYF. Written as DNA, the CDR3 is TGTGCCAGCAGTTCCCAACCGGGGGCCGAGTACATTCAGTACTTC. Filled out from reference TRBV7-2 and TRBJ2-4, the complete variable domain reads GAGVSQSPSNKVTEKGKDVELRCDPISGHTALYWYRQSLGQGLEFLIYFQGNSAPDKSGLPSDRFSAERTGGSVSTLTIQRTQQEDSAVYLCASSSQPGAEYIQYFGAGTRLSVL.

The V and J genes are TRBV7-9 and TRBJ2-3; unclear D gene. Deletions cut 5 bases from V and 8 bases from J, with 11 bases between. Looked up from germline, CDR1 is SEHNR and CDR2 is FQNEAQ (reference sequence). The CDR3 length is 12 residues. This chain's CDR3 is CASSPLGPTQYF. The CDR3 DNA sequence: TGTGCCAGCAGCCCCCTAGGGCCTACGCAGTATTTT.

The V gene is TRBV6-1, the J gene TRBJ1-6, with 7 nucleotides matching TRBD1. The CDR3 loop spans 18 amino acids. The ends lost 0 bases at V and 5 bases at J; junction bases unmatched: 10. Looked up from germline, CDR1 is MNHNS and CDR2 is SASEGT. The CDR3 bases are TGTGCCAGCAGTGAAGCCGCTATAATGGACAGGAATAATTCACCCCTCCACTTT. Its translation is CASSEAAIMDRNNSPLHF.